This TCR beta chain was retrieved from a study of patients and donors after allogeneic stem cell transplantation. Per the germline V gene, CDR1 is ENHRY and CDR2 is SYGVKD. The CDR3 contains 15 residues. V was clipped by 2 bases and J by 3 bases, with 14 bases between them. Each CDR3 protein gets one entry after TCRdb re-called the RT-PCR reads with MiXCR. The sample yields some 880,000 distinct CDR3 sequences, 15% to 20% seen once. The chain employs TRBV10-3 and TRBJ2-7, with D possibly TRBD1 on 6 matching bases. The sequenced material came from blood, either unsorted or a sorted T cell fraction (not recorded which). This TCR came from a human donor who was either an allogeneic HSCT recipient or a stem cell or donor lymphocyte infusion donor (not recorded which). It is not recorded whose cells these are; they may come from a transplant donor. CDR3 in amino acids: CAISEDRQSYYEQYF. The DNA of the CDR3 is TGTGCCATCAGTGAGGACAGGCAGAGCTACTACGAGCAGTACTTC.